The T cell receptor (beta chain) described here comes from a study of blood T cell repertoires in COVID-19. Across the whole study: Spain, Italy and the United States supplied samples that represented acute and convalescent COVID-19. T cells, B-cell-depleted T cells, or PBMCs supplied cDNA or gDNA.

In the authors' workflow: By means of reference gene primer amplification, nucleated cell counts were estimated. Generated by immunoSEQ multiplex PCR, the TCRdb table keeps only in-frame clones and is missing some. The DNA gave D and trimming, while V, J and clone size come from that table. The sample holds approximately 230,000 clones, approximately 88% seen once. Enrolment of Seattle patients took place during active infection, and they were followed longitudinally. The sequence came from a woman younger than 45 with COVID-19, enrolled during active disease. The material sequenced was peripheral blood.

CDR3 sequence (DNA): TGCAGCGTTGATGGGCCGAATGAAGCTTTCTTT. This sequence encodes CSVDGPNEAFF. The J gene is TRBJ1-1, the V gene TRBV29-1; no definite D call. The CDR3 runs to 11 residues. Trimming left V 3 bases short and J 7 bases short, with 9 bases between. Germline CDR1 is SQVTM and CDR2 is ANQGSEA.